Below, 13 T cell receptor beta chains from the same sample are listed, as sequenced in a study of blood T cell repertoires in COVID-19. TCRdb keeps only in-frame clones here, not all; method: immunoSEQ multiplex PCR. The data show some 160,000 clones, with less than 90% seen just once and approximately 7.7% held by the top ten. Specimen: PBMCs or T cells enriched from blood (not recorded which). The receptors were sampled from a woman aged 45-65 years who had recovered from COVID-19.

This clone was counted only a few times. The chain uses TRBV28 and TRBJ2-1; the match to TRBD2 covers 11 bases. Germline V gene lookup returns CDR1 MDHEN and CDR2 SYDVKM. V trimming: 5 bases; J trimming: 8 bases; junction bases outside the gene matches: 20. The CDR3 length is 19 residues. The CDR3 sequence: CASSPRPPLAGGRGDEQFF. CDR3 in DNA: TGTGCCAGCAGTCCCCGTCCACCGCTAGCGGGAGGCCGGGGAGATGAGCAGTTCTTC. The whole variable domain, filled in from reference TRBV28 and TRBJ2-1, reads DVKVTQSSRYLVKRTGEKVFLECVQDMDHENMFWYRQDPGLGLRLIYFSYDVKMKEKGDIPEGYSVSREKKERFSLILESASTNQTSMYLCASSPRPPLAGGRGDEQFFGPGTRLTVL.

The gene calls are TRBV12-3 or TRBV12-4 and TRBJ1-1; no clear D gene. The CDR3 covers 13 residues. V was shortened by 7 bases and J by 7 bases, with 16 bases between the two germline ends. CDR3 residues: CASTLGPGFEAFF. DNA for the CDR3: TGTGCCAGCACCCTGGGCCCGGGGTTTGAAGCTTTCTTT.

This chain uses TRBV5-1 with TRBJ1-6, with 7 bases that match TRBD1. J lost 7 bases, V lost 2 bases, and 6 bases had no gene match. Germline V gene sequence: CDR1 SGHRS, CDR2 YFSETQ. The CDR3 consists of 15 residues. The CDR3 bases are TGCGCCAGCAGCTTCTCGACAGGGAGGAATTCACCCCTCCACTTT. This sequence encodes CASSFSTGRNSPLHF.

The chain is built from TRBV21-1 and TRBJ2-5; the table assigns TRBD1, which was not confirmed against the DNA. TRBV21-1 is termed a pseudogene. This CDR3 has 16 residues. CDR3 in amino acids: CASIINMGPNGETQYF. The DNA for the CDR3 is TGTGCCAGCATCATAAACATGGGGCCAAACGGAGAGACCCAGTACTTC.

Points on this clone: Sequence at one end of the junction differs from germline and may be a read error. This chain connects TRBV28 to TRBJ2-7; a possible D gene is TRBD2 (6 bases). Germline CDR1 is MDHEN and CDR2 is SYDVKM. The CDR3 totals 15 residues. DNA of the CDR3: TGCGTGTGTGGAGGGGCCGAGAAGAGCTCCTACGAGCAGTACTTC. Protein: CVCGGAEKSSYEQYF.

This chain connects TRBV14 to TRBJ1-4, with a tentative D call TRBD1 (5 bases). CDR3 length equals 13 residues. V dropped 4 bases and J dropped 4 bases, with 7 bases sitting between them. Germline V lookup: CDR1 SGHDN, CDR2 FVKESK. CDR3 sequence: CASSRGINEKLFF. The CDR3, as DNA: TGTGCCAGCAGCCGGGGCATTAATGAAAAACTGTTTTTT.

This clone was seen a handful of times. This chain connects TRBV18 to TRBJ2-2; weak D call: TRBD1 (6 bases). The CDR3 is 16 residues long. V was clipped by 2 bases and J by 5 bases, with 15 bases between them. Germline CDR1 KGHSH, CDR2 LQKENI. DNA for the CDR3: TGTGCCAGCTCACCATTGACAGGTGGTTCGACCGGGGAGCTGTTTTTT. Translating gives CASSPLTGGSTGELFF.

CDR3 amino acids: CASSLFRGGLHSYNEQFF. CDR3 nucleotide sequence: TGTGCCAGCAGCTTATTCCGGGGTGGCCTACACTCCTACAATGAGCAGTTCTTC. The gene calls are TRBV7-8 and TRBJ2-1; tentative D call: TRBD2 (5 bases). The CDR3 is 18 residues long. The germline V and J ends were trimmed by 2 bases and 0 bases, with 17 bases remaining between them. Per the germline V gene, CDR1 is SGHVS and CDR2 is FQNEAQ.

The chain recombines TRBV7-3 with TRBJ2-1; D remains ambiguous. The germline gives CDR1 SGHTA, CDR2 FQGTGA. Trimming stripped 3 bases from V and 7 bases from J, with 13 bases between. The CDR3 totals 14 residues. CDR3 residues: CASSFGASGNEQFF. CDR3 sequence (DNA): TGTGCCAGCAGCTTCGGAGCAAGTGGAAATGAGCAGTTCTTC.

CDR3 nucleotides: TGCGCCAGCAGCCCGTTGGAGGTAGGGCGAGACACTGAAGCTTTCTTT. Protein sequence: CASSPLEVGRDTEAFF. The genes are TRBV4-1 and TRBJ1-1; no clear D. This CDR3 comprises 16 residues. The V end was cut by 4 bases, the J end by 3 bases, with 18 bases between. Germline assignment: CDR1 MGHRA and CDR2 YSYEKL.

The gene calls are TRBV5-5 and TRBJ1-5; TRBD1 matches at 7 bases. This CDR3 comprises 17 residues. V was pared by 2 bases and J by 4 bases, with 12 bases of the junction left unmatched. Germline V gene data show CDR1 as SGHKS and CDR2 as YYEKEE (reference sequence). The CDR3 DNA is TGTGCCAGCAGCTTCTTGTCAGGGGGAATGGAGAATCAGCCCCAGCATTTT. This codes for CASSFLSGGMENQPQHF. The full variable domain, with the rest looked up from reference TRBV5-5 and TRBJ1-5, is DAGVTQSPTHLIKTRGQQVTLRCSPISGHKSVSWYQQVLGQGPQFIFQYYEKEERGRGNFPDRFSARQFPNYSSELNVNALLLGDSALYLCASSFLSGGMENQPQHFGDGTRLSIL.

This clone has only a few counts. J is TRBJ1-1 and V is TRBV29-1; TRBD1 matches at 7 bases. The CDR3 totals 13 residues. Looked up from germline, CDR1 is SQVTM and CDR2 is ANQGSEA. J lost 10 bases, V lost 1 base, and 9 bases had no gene match. CDR3 coding DNA: TGCAGCGTTGAAGTATTCTCCGGACAGGCAGCTTTCTTT. It codes for CSVEVFSGQAAFF.

The rearrangement links TRBV24-1 to TRBJ1-5; D remains unclear. This CDR3 is 18 amino acids long. The V end lost 2 bases, the J end lost 0 bases, and 16 bases lay between the germline ends. Germline lookup yields CDR1 KGHDR and CDR2 SFDVKD. CDR3 sequence reads: CATSDSTPGSYSNQPQHF. The CDR3 DNA reads as TGTGCCACCAGTGATTCCACCCCGGGGAGTTATAGCAATCAGCCCCAGCATTTT.